The clone carrying this T cell receptor beta chain was seen a few times. This sample was included in a study of blood T cell repertoires in COVID-19. In the study overall: The United States, Italy and Spain supplied acute and convalescent COVID-19 samples. T cells, B-cell-depleted T cells, or PBMCs supplied cDNA or gDNA.

Authors' methods: Reference gene primer amplification in the assay estimated nucleated cell counts. Here immunoSEQ multiplex PCR was the method, and the copy in TCRdb shows in-frame clones only, minus some. D and trimming come from the DNA, and the V and J calls and clone size come from that table. The sample contains approximately 130,000 clones, roughly 81% of which appear only once. The material sequenced was peripheral blood. The clonotype comes from a human donor in a cohort sampled during active COVID-19.

The CDR3 here is CASSSYSNQPQHF. The DNA of the CDR3 is TGTGCCAGCAGTTCGTATAGCAATCAGCCCCAGCATTTT. This chain uses TRBV6-5 with TRBJ1-5, with D uncertain. Germline CDR1 MNHEY, CDR2 SVGAGI. Trimming stripped 4 bases from V and 0 bases from J, with 4 bases between. The CDR3 runs to 13 residues.